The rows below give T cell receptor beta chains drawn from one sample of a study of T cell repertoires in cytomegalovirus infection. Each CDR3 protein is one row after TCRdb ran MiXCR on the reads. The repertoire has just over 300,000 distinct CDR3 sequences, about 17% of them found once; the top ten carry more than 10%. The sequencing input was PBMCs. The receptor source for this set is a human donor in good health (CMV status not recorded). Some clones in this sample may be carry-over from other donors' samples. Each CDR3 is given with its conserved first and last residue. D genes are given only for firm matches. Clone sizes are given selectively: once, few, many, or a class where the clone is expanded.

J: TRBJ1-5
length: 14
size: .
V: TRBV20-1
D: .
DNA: TGCTCATTAGGGGGGACGCATAGCAATCAGCCCCAGCATTTT
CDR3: CSLGGTHSNQPQHF

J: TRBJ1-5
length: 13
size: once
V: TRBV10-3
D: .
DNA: TGTGCCATCACGTCCCAGGAGGATCAGCCCCAGCATTTT
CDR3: CAITSQEDQPQHF

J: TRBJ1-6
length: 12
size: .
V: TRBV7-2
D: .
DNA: TGTGCCAGCAGCTACAGGGATTCACCCCTCCACTTT
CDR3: CASSYRDSPLHF

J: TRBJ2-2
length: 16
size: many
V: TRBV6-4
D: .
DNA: TGTGCCAGCAGAGCACAGGTGGACTCGAACACCGGGGAGCTGTTTTTT
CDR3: CASRAQVDSNTGELFF

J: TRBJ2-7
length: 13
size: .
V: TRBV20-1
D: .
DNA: TGCAGTGCTAGGTGGTTGGGGCTCTACGAGCAGTACTTC
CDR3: CSARWLGLYEQYF

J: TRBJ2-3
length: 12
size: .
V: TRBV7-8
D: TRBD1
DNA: TGTGCCATCTTCGGACAGGGCTATACGCAGTATTTT
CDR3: CAIFGQGYTQYF

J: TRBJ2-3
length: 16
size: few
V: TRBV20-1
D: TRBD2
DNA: TGCAGTGCTGATGGACTAGCGGGGCTAGGTGGAGATACGCAGTATTTT
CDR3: CSADGLAGLGGDTQYF

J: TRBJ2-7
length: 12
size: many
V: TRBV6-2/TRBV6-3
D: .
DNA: TGTGCCAGCAGGGTTGACAGTTACGAGCAGTACTTC
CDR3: CASRVDSYEQYF

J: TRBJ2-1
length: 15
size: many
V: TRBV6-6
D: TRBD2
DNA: TGTGCCAGCAGCAGCACGGGACTAGCGTACAATGAGCAGTTCTTC
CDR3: CASSSTGLAYNEQFF

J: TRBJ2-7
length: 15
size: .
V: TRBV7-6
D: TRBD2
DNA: TGTGCCAGCAGCTTAGCGGGGAGGGGCCGGGACGAGCAGTACTTC
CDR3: CASSLAGRGRDEQYF

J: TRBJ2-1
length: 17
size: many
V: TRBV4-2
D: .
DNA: TGTGCCAGCAGCCAAGCTGGAGTCGGGGGCCCTATAGATGAGCAGTTCTTC
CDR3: CASSQAGVGGPIDEQFF

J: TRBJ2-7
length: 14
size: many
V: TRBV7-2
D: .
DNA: TGTGCCAGCAGCTTACGGTTAGGCAGGATAGAGCAGTACTTC
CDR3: CASSLRLGRIEQYF

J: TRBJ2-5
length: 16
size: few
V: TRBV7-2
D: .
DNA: TGTGCCAGCAGCTTTCAGATTCTCGGGGGTCAAGAGACCCAGTACTTC
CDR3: CASSFQILGGQETQYF

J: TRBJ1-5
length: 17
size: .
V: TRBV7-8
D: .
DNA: TGTGCCAGCAGCATTCGGGGAGGGGCCCGGAGCAATCAGCCCCAGCATTTT
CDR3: CASSIRGGARSNQPQHF

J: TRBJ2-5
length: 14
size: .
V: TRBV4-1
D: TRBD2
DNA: TGCGCCAGCAGCCGACCGGGAGGTCAAGAGACCCAGTACTTC
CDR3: CASSRPGGQETQYF

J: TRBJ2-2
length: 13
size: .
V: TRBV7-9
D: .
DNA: TGTGCCAGCAGCCAGCAGGGAAACGGGGAGCTGTTTTTT
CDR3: CASSQQGNGELFF

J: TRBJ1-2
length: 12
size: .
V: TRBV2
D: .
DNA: TGTGCCAGCAGTGCAGAAATCTATGGCTACACCTTC
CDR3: CASSAEIYGYTF

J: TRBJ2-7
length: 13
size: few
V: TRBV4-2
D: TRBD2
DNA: TGTGCCAGCAGCCAAGGCGGGGGTCTCGAGCAGTACTTC
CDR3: CASSQGGGLEQYF

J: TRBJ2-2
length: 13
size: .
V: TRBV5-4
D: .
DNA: TGTGCCAGCAGCTCGCAGGTGACCGGGGAGCTGTTTTTT
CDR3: CASSSQVTGELFF

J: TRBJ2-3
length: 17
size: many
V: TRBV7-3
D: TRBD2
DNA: TGTGCCAGCAGCTTACGGGAGCGGGGGCCTTACACAGATACGCAGTATTTT
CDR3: CASSLRERGPYTDTQYF

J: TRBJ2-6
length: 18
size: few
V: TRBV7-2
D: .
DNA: TGTGCCAGCAGCTTAGTATTGAGGGGCCGCTCTGGGGCCAACGTCCTGACTTTC
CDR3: CASSLVLRGRSGANVLTF

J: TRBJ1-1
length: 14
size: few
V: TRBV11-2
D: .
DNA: TGTGCCAGCAGCGGTATGACCATGAACACTGAAGCTTTCTTT
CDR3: CASSGMTMNTEAFF

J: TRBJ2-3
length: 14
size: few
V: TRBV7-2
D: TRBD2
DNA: TGTGCCAGCAGCCGGACTAGCGGCCCAGATACGCAGTATTTT
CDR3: CASSRTSGPDTQYF

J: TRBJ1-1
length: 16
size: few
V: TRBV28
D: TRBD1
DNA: TGTGCCAGCAGTTTAGGGTACAGGGGGCCGAACACTGAAGCTTTCTTT
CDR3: CASSLGYRGPNTEAFF

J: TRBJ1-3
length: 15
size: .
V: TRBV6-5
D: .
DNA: TGTGCCAGCAGTTACTCGAGGGTAGGCCGTAACACCATATATTTT
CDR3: CASSYSRVGRNTIYF

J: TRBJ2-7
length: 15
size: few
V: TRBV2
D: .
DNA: TGTGCCAGCAGTGCCGGGAACACGAGATACTACGAGCAGTACTTC
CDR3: CASSAGNTRYYEQYF

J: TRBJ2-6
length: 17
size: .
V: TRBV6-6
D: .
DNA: TGTGCCAGCAGTTACAGACAGGGAGGGGCTGGGGCCAACGTCCTGACTTTC
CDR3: CASSYRQGGAGANVLTF

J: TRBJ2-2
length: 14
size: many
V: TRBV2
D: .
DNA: TGTGCCAGCATCGTCGCAGAGAAGACCGGGGAGCTGTTTTTT
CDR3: CASIVAEKTGELFF

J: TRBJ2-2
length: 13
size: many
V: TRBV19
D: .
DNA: TGTGCCAGTAGCTTAGTCCGGACCGGGGAGCTGTTTTTT
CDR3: CASSLVRTGELFF

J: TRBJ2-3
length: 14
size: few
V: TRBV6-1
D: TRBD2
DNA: TGTGCCAGCCGGGGCGGGGGGACCACAGATACGCAGTATTTT
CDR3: CASRGGGTTDTQYF

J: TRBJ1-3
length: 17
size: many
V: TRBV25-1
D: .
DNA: TGTGCCAGCAGTGCCGTCTTGGGGCCGATCTCGGGAAACACCATATATTTT
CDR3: CASSAVLGPISGNTIYF

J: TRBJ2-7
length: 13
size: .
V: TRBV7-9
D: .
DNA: TGTGCCAGCAGCTTATACCAGGACTACGAGCAGTACTTC
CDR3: CASSLYQDYEQYF

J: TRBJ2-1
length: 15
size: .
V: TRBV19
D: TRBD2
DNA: TGTGCCAGTAAAGGACTAGCGGGGGGGTTGGATGAGCAGTTCTTC
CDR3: CASKGLAGGLDEQFF

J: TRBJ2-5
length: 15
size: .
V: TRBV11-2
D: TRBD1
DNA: TGTGCCAGCAGCTCCGGGACAGGGGGCTTGAAGACCCAGTACTTC
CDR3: CASSSGTGGLKTQYF

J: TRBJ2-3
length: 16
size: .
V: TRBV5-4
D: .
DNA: TGTGCCAGCAGCCCCGGGGGGCATGGGGGCACAGATACGCAGTATTTT
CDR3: CASSPGGHGGTDTQYF